These T cell receptor beta chains were read from a single sample in a study of blood T cell repertoires in COVID-19. Generated by immunoSEQ multiplex PCR, the TCRdb table keeps only in-frame clones and is missing some. Seen here are about 94,000 clones, 75% to 85% observed once, and the top ten hold roughly 19%. Sample: peripheral blood. These receptors came from a woman older than 75 with acute or convalescent COVID-19. Each CDR3 is given with its conserved first and last residue. Each record gives: CDR3 protein, J gene, V gene, CDR3 length.

CDR3 protein: CASRVGGSNQPQHF; J gene: TRBJ1-5; V gene: TRBV28; CDR3 length: 14
CDR3 protein: CASSDRGQGGSGNTIYF; J gene: TRBJ1-3; V gene: TRBV9; CDR3 length: 17
CDR3 protein: CASSSGLAGGLTDTQYF; J gene: TRBJ2-3; V gene: TRBV5-1; CDR3 length: 17
CDR3 protein: CASSLEQHQHF; J gene: TRBJ1-5; V gene: TRBV12-3/TRBV12-4; CDR3 length: 11
CDR3 protein: CASSESGGYADTQYF; J gene: TRBJ2-3; V gene: TRBV5-1; CDR3 length: 15
CDR3 protein: CASSLVAGVGTGELFF; J gene: TRBJ2-2; V gene: TRBV5-1; CDR3 length: 16
CDR3 protein: CASSKGPSKGANTGELFF; J gene: TRBJ2-2; V gene: TRBV21-1; CDR3 length: 18
CDR3 protein: CSASSMGQGYGYTF; J gene: TRBJ1-2; V gene: TRBV20-1; CDR3 length: 14
CDR3 protein: CASSFPFTSGASRQYF; J gene: TRBJ2-3; V gene: TRBV7-8; CDR3 length: 16
CDR3 protein: CASSGKAGRDRGISGANVLTF; J gene: TRBJ2-6; V gene: TRBV6-2/TRBV6-3; CDR3 length: 21
CDR3 protein: CASRNRGGADTDTQYF; J gene: TRBJ2-3; V gene: TRBV3-1/TRBV3-2; CDR3 length: 16
CDR3 protein: CASSEGLAGRNGYEQYF; J gene: TRBJ2-7; V gene: TRBV5-1; CDR3 length: 17
CDR3 protein: CASSSGAAATNEKLFF; J gene: TRBJ1-4; V gene: TRBV27; CDR3 length: 16
CDR3 protein: CASSSGLRSGYYNEQFF; J gene: TRBJ2-1; V gene: TRBV19; CDR3 length: 17
CDR3 protein: CASSAGTGRAGELFF; J gene: TRBJ2-2; V gene: TRBV5-1; CDR3 length: 15
CDR3 protein: CASSAASGSSYNEQFF; J gene: TRBJ2-1; V gene: TRBV7-7; CDR3 length: 16
CDR3 protein: CASSFHSSGVYNEQFF; J gene: TRBJ2-1; V gene: TRBV5-4; CDR3 length: 16
CDR3 protein: CASSTSIRGDTQYF; J gene: TRBJ2-3; V gene: TRBV6-2/TRBV6-3; CDR3 length: 14
CDR3 protein: CASRGRVNTGELFF; J gene: TRBJ2-2; V gene: TRBV27; CDR3 length: 14
CDR3 protein: CASSPQTGKGGETQYF; J gene: TRBJ2-5; V gene: TRBV18; CDR3 length: 16
CDR3 protein: CASSDRENTEAFF; J gene: TRBJ1-1; V gene: TRBV6-4; CDR3 length: 13
CDR3 protein: CATRDPGLAVYNEQFF; J gene: TRBJ2-1; V gene: TRBV15; CDR3 length: 16
CDR3 protein: CASSLGGYYGYTF; J gene: TRBJ1-2; V gene: TRBV7-8; CDR3 length: 13
CDR3 protein: CSSTSGGHSTDTQYF; J gene: TRBJ2-3; V gene: TRBV29-1; CDR3 length: 15
CDR3 protein: CDQTGGPGNQPQHF; J gene: TRBJ1-5; V gene: TRBV6-4; CDR3 length: 14
CDR3 protein: CASKVRASTDTQYF; J gene: TRBJ2-3; V gene: TRBV7-9; CDR3 length: 14
CDR3 protein: CASNSGTGLPQHF; J gene: TRBJ1-5; V gene: TRBV7-2; CDR3 length: 13
CDR3 protein: CASSPLLVGELFF; J gene: TRBJ2-2; V gene: TRBV5-5; CDR3 length: 13
CDR3 protein: CASSLETSGDTDTQYF; J gene: TRBJ2-3; V gene: TRBV11-1; CDR3 length: 16
CDR3 protein: CASSLRGTGGTNEKLFF; J gene: TRBJ1-4; V gene: TRBV27; CDR3 length: 17
CDR3 protein: CASSFARNDYGYTF; J gene: TRBJ1-2; V gene: TRBV7-8; CDR3 length: 14
CDR3 protein: CASREALAGVGETQYF; J gene: TRBJ2-5; V gene: TRBV27; CDR3 length: 16
CDR3 protein: CASSLHPGPGANVLTF; J gene: TRBJ2-6; V gene: TRBV7-2; CDR3 length: 16
CDR3 protein: CASSQVSTGFAFF; J gene: TRBJ1-1; V gene: TRBV3-1/TRBV3-2; CDR3 length: 13
CDR3 protein: CASSQVTRVGDEQYF; J gene: TRBJ2-7; V gene: TRBV4-1; CDR3 length: 15
CDR3 protein: CSARGLAGWDTQYF; J gene: TRBJ2-3; V gene: TRBV20-1; CDR3 length: 14
CDR3 protein: CASSISHRGRRDNEQFF; J gene: TRBJ2-1; V gene: TRBV19; CDR3 length: 17
CDR3 protein: CASSPTDSDYGYTF; J gene: TRBJ1-2; V gene: TRBV18; CDR3 length: 14
CDR3 protein: CASSFLAVAGANVLTF; J gene: TRBJ2-6; V gene: TRBV7-3; CDR3 length: 16
CDR3 protein: CASSKLGDGYTF; J gene: TRBJ1-2; V gene: TRBV7-2; CDR3 length: 12
CDR3 protein: CASQRDRASNQPQHF; J gene: TRBJ1-5; V gene: TRBV6-5; CDR3 length: 15
CDR3 protein: CASSMDGTSGYEQYF; J gene: TRBJ2-7; V gene: TRBV19; CDR3 length: 15
CDR3 protein: CASSEQGETQYF; J gene: TRBJ2-5; V gene: TRBV5-1; CDR3 length: 12
CDR3 protein: CASSFGRVEYGYTF; J gene: TRBJ1-2; V gene: TRBV5-5; CDR3 length: 14